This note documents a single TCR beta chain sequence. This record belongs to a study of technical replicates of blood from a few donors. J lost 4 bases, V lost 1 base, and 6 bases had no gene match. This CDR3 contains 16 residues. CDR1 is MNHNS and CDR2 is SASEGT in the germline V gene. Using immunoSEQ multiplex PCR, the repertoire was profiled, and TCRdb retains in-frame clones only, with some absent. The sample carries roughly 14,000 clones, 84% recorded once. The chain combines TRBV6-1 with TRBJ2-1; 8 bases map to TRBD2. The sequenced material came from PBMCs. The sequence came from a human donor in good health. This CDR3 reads CASSEGWREAYNEQFF. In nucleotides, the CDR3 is TGTGCCAGCAGTGAAGGGTGGCGGGAGGCTTACAATGAGCAGTTCTTC.